A single sample is the source of the 2 T cell receptor beta chains below, sequenced in a study of blood T cell repertoires in COVID-19. Sequencing was performed with immunoSEQ multiplex PCR; in TCRdb, only in-frame clones are kept and a portion is missing. This table has roughly 200,000 clones, 80% to 85% appearing once. The sample comprised peripheral blood. Every receptor here comes from a woman older than 75 with COVID-19, enrolled during active disease.

Points on this clone: The same CDR3 also results from other DNA sequences found in this sample. This chain uses TRBV19 with TRBJ2-2; TRBD1 matches 9 bases. The ends lost 10 bases at V and 5 bases at J; junction bases unmatched: 8. The CDR3 runs to 14 residues. Per germline, CDR1 LNHDA and CDR2 SQIVND (reference sequence). The CDR3 is CATDRGGPTGELFF. The CDR3 DNA follows: TGTGCCACTGACAGGGGGGGGCCAACCGGGGAGCTGTTTTTT.

The gene calls are TRBV30 and TRBJ1-6, with 7 bases fitting TRBD1. This CDR3 comprises 14 residues. In germline, CDR1 is GTSNPN, CDR2 SVGIG (reference sequence). V was pared by 5 bases and J by 7 bases, with 8 bases of the junction left unmatched. DNA for the CDR3: TGTGCCTGGCAAACAGGGGAGAGAAATTCACCCCTCCACTTT. Translated: CAWQTGERNSPLHF.